Below, one T cell receptor beta chain is given with its context. Profiled with immunoSEQ multiplex PCR; TCRdb holds only in-frame clones, not every one. Found here are roughly 120,000 clones, 75% to 90% of them singletons; the top ten hold roughly 5%. These data originate in a study of blood T cell repertoires in COVID-19. This CDR3 spans 12 amino acids. Sequencing was carried out using peripheral blood. The receptor's source is a woman between 55 and 75 years old with COVID-19, enrolled during active disease. The chain links TRBV21-1 to TRBJ2-2; the table gives TRBD2 as D, unverified against the DNA. TRBV21-1 is a documented pseudogene. CDR3 coding DNA: TGTGCCAGCAACCGGAGAGTTGGGGAGCTGTTTTTT. Residues: CASNRRVGELFF.